Each of the 2 T cell receptor beta chains below was sequenced from the same sample in a study of sequential checkpoint blockade in melanoma. Clones were sequenced by immunoSEQ multiplex PCR, and TCRdb holds only the in-frame ones, with some missing. The top ten clones hold 15% to 20% of a sample with some 2,000 clones, approximately 17% of them seen once. Noted treatment: randomized to nivolumab then ipilimumab (arm A) or the reverse (arm B). The sample here was tumor tissue (inferred from file names), taken from a patient given nivolumab and ipilimumab in sequence. The source of these receptors is a human donor with melanoma.

This chain links TRBV9 with TRBJ2-2; maybe TRBD1 (6 bases). This CDR3 is built from 17 residues. CDR1 and CDR2 from the germline V gene are SGDLS and YYNGEE. Trimming removed 2 bases from V and 2 bases from J, with 16 bases in between. The CDR3 protein is CASSVPRTVFNTGELFF. Written as DNA, the CDR3 is TGTGCCAGCAGCGTTCCTCGGACAGTTTTCAACACCGGGGAGCTGTTTTTT. The whole variable domain, remainder taken from reference TRBV9 and TRBJ2-2, is DSGVTQTPKHLITATGQRVTLRCSPRSGDLSVYWYQQSLDQGLQFLIQYYNGEERAKGNILERFSAQQFPDLHSELNLSSLELGDSALYFCASSVPRTVFNTGELFFGEGSRLTVL.

The chain combines TRBV6-8 with TRBJ2-3, with 7 bases lining up with TRBD2. CDR1 MNHGY and CDR2 SAAAGT come from the germline V gene. The V gene end was trimmed by 0 bases and the J gene end by 3 bases; junction bases not matched to a gene: 9. This CDR3 spans 17 amino acids. The CDR3 DNA is TGTGCCAGCAGTTACTCAGCTGGCGGGGGTCCGACAGATACGCAGTATTTT. This sequence encodes CASSYSAGGGPTDTQYF.